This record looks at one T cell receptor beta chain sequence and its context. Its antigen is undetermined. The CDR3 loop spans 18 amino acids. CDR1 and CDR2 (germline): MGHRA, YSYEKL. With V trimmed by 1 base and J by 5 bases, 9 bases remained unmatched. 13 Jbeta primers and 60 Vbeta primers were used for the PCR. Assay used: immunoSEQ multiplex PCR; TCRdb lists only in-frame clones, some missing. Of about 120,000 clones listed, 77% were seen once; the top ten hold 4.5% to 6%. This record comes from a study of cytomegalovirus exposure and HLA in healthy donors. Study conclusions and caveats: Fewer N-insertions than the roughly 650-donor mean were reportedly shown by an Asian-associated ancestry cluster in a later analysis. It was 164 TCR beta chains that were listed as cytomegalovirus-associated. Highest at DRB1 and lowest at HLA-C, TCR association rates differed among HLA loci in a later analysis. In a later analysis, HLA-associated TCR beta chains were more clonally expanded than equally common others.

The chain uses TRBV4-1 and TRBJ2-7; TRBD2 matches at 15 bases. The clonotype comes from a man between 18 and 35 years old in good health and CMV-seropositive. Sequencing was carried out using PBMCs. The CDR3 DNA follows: TGCGCCAGCAGCCAAGCCCCTGGACTAGCGGGAGGGCCACACGAGCAGTACTTC. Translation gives CASSQAPGLAGGPHEQYF.